This T cell receptor (beta chain) was sequenced in a study of radiation and T cells in renal cell carcinoma. General study results and limits: Without pretreatment biopsies, baseline tumor clonotype presence was undetermined. From baseline, blood top tumor clonotypes peaked at 2 weeks post-radiation.

Profiled with immunoSEQ multiplex PCR; TCRdb holds only in-frame clones, not every one. The sample records 60,000 to 65,000 clones, around 80% being singletons. Time point given: blood 2 weeks post-SBRT. Described treatment: 15 Gy SBRT to primary tumor, nephrectomy 4 weeks later. Serial blood draws occurred at baseline and 2 and 4 weeks post-SBRT. The patient's renal cell carcinoma had clear cell pathology. Concerning this clone: The antigen is not known.

V was pared by 3 bases and J by 1 base, with 6 bases between. Germline V gene sequence: CDR1 LNHDA, CDR2 SQIVND (reference sequence). CDR3 length equals 13 residues. This specimen was blood, taken from a patient whose treatment included radiotherapy and nephrectomy. V and J are TRBV19 and TRBJ1-1, with D unresolved. This TCR was recovered from a man between 60 and 75 years old with renal cell carcinoma. This chain's CDR3 is CASSIRANTEAFF. The CDR3 nucleotides are TGTGCCAGTAGTATCCGGGCGAACACTGAAGCTTTCTTT.